Below, 21 T cell receptor beta chains from the same sample are listed, as sequenced in a study of T cells in Graves' hyperthyroidism and ophthalmopathy (dated by TCRdb to the late 2010s). The library was built by means of multiplex PCR. Sequencing took place on an Illumina HiSeq 2000. The TCR beta CDR3 regions were amplified from the RNA transcripts. For the first round of RT-PCR on the TCR CDR3, the HTBI primer set was used together with the Qiagen OneStep RT-PCR kit. TCRdb reran the public reads through fastp at Q25 and MiXCR, keeping productive beta chains. Rows with one shared CDR3 protein collapse into an entry with the most common genes and DNA. This sample gives about half a million distinct CDR3 sequences in total; around 15% of them show up just once. The ten most abundant clones make up 25% to 30% of the sample. Sequencing input: blood. The receptors come from a woman aged 25 to 39 with Graves' ophthalmopathy.

This clonotype has a count of ten or more. The V call is TRBV27, the J call TRBJ2-1; D is possibly TRBD2 (5 bases). Germline V gene sequence: CDR1 MNHEY, CDR2 SMNVEV (reference sequence). The CDR3 contains 12 residues. The V gene lost 4 bases and the J gene lost 7 bases, with 8 bases spanning the gap. As DNA, the CDR3 is TGTGCCAGCAGTTCTACTAGAAATGAGCAGTTCTTC. The encoded protein is CASSSTRNEQFF.

This clonotype was observed many times. This sequence joins TRBV6-2 or TRBV6-3 and TRBJ2-5, with TRBD1 matching over 8 bases. This CDR3 comprises 15 residues. With 5 bases clipped from V and 2 bases from J, the junction kept 7 bases outside the gene matches. Germline CDR1 and CDR2: MNHEY and SVGEGT. CDR3 loop: CASSRRDRRQETQYF. The CDR3 DNA reads TGTGCCAGCAGTCGCCGGGACAGGCGGCAAGAGACCCAGTACTTC.

A few counts support this clonotype. The rearrangement joins TRBV20-1 to TRBJ2-5, with D perhaps TRBD2 (5 bases). This CDR3 is built from 15 residues. Trimming took 3 bases from V and 0 from J, leaving 14 bases between them. Germline V gives CDR1 DFQATT, CDR2 SNEGSKA (reference sequence). The DNA of the CDR3 is TGCAGTGCTAGTGGGCGGGTGACCCACCAAGAGACCCAGTACTTC. Its translation is CSASGRVTHQETQYF.

This clonotype was recorded a few times. The chain combines TRBV28 with TRBJ2-2, with no clear D. This CDR3 has 14 amino acids. The germline CDR1 and CDR2 sequences are MDHEN and SYDVKM. V shed 8 bases and J shed 2 bases, with 12 bases lying between them. CDR3 loop: CASRRRTNTGELFF. CDR3 sequence (DNA): TGTGCCAGCCGTCGTAGGACCAACACCGGGGAGCTGTTTTTT.

This clonotype was seen repeatedly, ten times or more. The chain couples TRBV7-2 to TRBJ1-1, with a tentative D call TRBD1 (5 bases). Germline values: CDR1 SGHTA, CDR2 FQGNSA. CDR3 size: 15 residues. V lost 0 bases to trimming and J lost 4 bases, with 12 bases between them. CDR3 protein: CASSLAQGAGTEAFF. The CDR3 DNA is TGTGCCAGCAGCTTAGCGCAGGGAGCCGGCACTGAAGCTTTCTTT.

This clonotype has ten or more counts. The chain has TRBV9 and TRBJ1-5, with D tentatively TRBD1 (5 bases). The V end lost 4 bases, the J end lost 0 bases, and 20 bases lay between the germline ends. The CDR3 contains 18 residues. The germline CDR1 and CDR2 sequences are SGDLS and YYNGEE. CDR3 sequence (DNA): TGTGCCAGCAGCCCTTCGGGAAACAGGCCCGATAGCAATCAGCCCCAGCATTTT. Its protein product is CASSPSGNRPDSNQPQHF.

The chain has TRBV4-3 and TRBJ2-3, with 11 bases that match TRBD2. V shed 3 bases, J shed 6 bases, and the junction held 11 bases outside the gene matches. The V gene's germline CDR1 is LGHNA and CDR2 YSLEER. The CDR3 extends over 17 amino acids. CDR3 protein: CASSHLAGGSLRDTQYF. The CDR3 nucleotides read TGCGCCAGCAGCCACCTAGCGGGAGGTTCCCTCCGGGATACGCAGTATTTT.

This clonotype was seen ten or more times. The chain uses TRBV20-1 and TRBJ1-1; a possible D gene is TRBD1 (6 bases). The CDR3 consists of 12 residues. V was trimmed by 7 bases and J by 8 bases, leaving 17 bases between them. CDR1 is DFQATT, CDR2 SNEGSKA, per germline (reference sequence). The CDR3 loop is CSVISGGREAFF. For the CDR3, the DNA is TGCAGTGTTATCTCCGGGGGCAGAGAAGCTTTCTTT.

There are many counts of this clonotype. This chain connects TRBV3-2 to TRBJ2-1; the D segment call TRBD2 is taken from the table without a DNA check. TRBV3-2 is classified as a pseudogene. CDR3 length: 17 residues. The CDR3 spells CASSQQSLAGGRGEQFF. The CDR3 DNA reads TGTGCCAGCAGCCAACAATCACTAGCGGGAGGAAGGGGTGAGCAGTTCTTC.

The chain joins TRBV6-2 or TRBV6-3 to TRBJ2-1; D remains unclear. Trimming removed 0 bases at V and 2 bases at J, with 8 bases between. Germline loops: CDR1 MNHEY, CDR2 SVGEGT. The CDR3 sequence is 15 residues long. CDR3 sequence: CASSYSGVTYNEQFF. The DNA of the CDR3 is TGTGCCAGCAGTTACTCGGGCGTCACCTACAATGAGCAGTTCTTC.

This rearrangement joins TRBV6-2 or TRBV6-3 to TRBJ2-3; 7 nucleotides agree with TRBD2. Germline V gene lookup returns CDR1 MNHEY and CDR2 SVGEGT. This CDR3 region has 13 residues. V lost 8 bases to trimming and J lost 5 bases; unmatched junction nucleotides: 7. The CDR3 nucleotides read TGTGCCAGCGGGGAGGTAGCGGGAGATACGCAGTATTTT. It encodes CASGEVAGDTQYF.

In nucleotides, the CDR3 is TGTGCCAGCTTTGGGGACTACGAGCAGTACTTC. This encodes CASFGDYEQYF. The rearrangement joins TRBV6-2 or TRBV6-3 to TRBJ2-7; D gene unclear. V shed 8 bases and J shed 3 bases, with 8 bases lying between them. CDR3 length: 11 residues. Germline V lookup: CDR1 MNHEY, CDR2 SVGEGT.

At least ten counts were recorded for this clonotype. The rearrangement links TRBV5-5 to TRBJ2-3; TRBD1 is a possible D gene (6 bases). Trimming stripped 0 bases from V and 4 bases from J, with 12 bases between. Germline values: CDR1 SGHKS, CDR2 YYEKEE (reference sequence). There are 15 residues in the CDR3. CDR3 amino acids: CASSLAGQRADTQYF. The CDR3 DNA is TGTGCCAGCAGCTTGGCCGGACAGAGGGCAGATACGCAGTATTTT.

In its sample, this clonotype was seen a few times. The chain has TRBV24-1 and TRBJ2-2; 8 bases are a match to TRBD1. Germline CDR1 is KGHDR and CDR2 is SFDVKD. The CDR3 sequence is 16 residues long. With V trimmed by 7 bases and J by 0 bases, 6 bases remained unmatched. The DNA for the CDR3 is TGTGCCACCAGCCTCTCGGGACAGGCGAACACCGGGGAGCTGTTTTTT. Translating it yields CATSLSGQANTGELFF.

Concerning this clonotype itself: Since a much larger clone is just one base distant, this may be a read error. The CDR3 ends on some other residue instead of the conserved phenylalanine or tryptophan, so this is likely a read error. The chain is built from TRBV20-1 and TRBJ1-5; D not resolved. The germline V and J ends were trimmed by 4 bases and 6 bases, with 13 bases remaining between them. The CDR3 runs to 13 residues. Germline CDR1 reads DFQATT; CDR2 reads SNEGSKA (reference sequence). The CDR3 bases are TGCAGTGCTACGGGATGGGAAGGTCAGCCCCAGCATCTT. Amino acid sequence: CSATGWEGQPQHL.

The V gene is TRBV4-2, the J gene TRBJ1-3; no reliable D call. The V and J ends lost 0 bases and 0 bases respectively, with 6 bases between them. The CDR3 runs 15 residues. Germline lookup yields CDR1 LGHNA and CDR2 YNFKEQ. The CDR3 DNA reads TGTGCCAGCAGCCAAGACGGCAGCTCTGGAAACACCATATATTTT. The encoded protein is CASSQDGSSGNTIYF.

This clonotype was recorded at least ten times. V and J are TRBV15 and TRBJ2-5, with TRBD2 identical over 13 bases. Trimming cost V 6 bases and J 2 bases; bases outside gene matches: 12. The CDR3 runs 18 residues. Germline V CDR1 and CDR2: LNHNV, YYDKDF (reference sequence). CDR3 region: CATRRRTSGRRGQETQYF. CDR3 in DNA: TGTGCCACCAGGCGGAGGACTAGCGGGAGAAGGGGGCAAGAGACCCAGTACTTC.

This clonotype was seen ten or more times. The chain links TRBV30 to TRBJ2-7; TRBD2 matches at 9 bases. This CDR3 has 14 residues. Germline-derived CDR1 and CDR2 are GTSNPN and SVGIG (reference sequence). V trimming: 1 base; J trimming: 4 bases; junction bases outside the gene matches: 5. The CDR3 reads CAWSGTSGWYEQYF. The CDR3 nucleotides are TGTGCCTGGAGTGGTACTAGCGGGTGGTACGAGCAGTACTTC.

CDR3: CASLTGRITGELFF. CDR3 DNA: TGTGCCAGCCTAACGGGACGAATCACCGGGGAGCTGTTTTTT. This sequence joins TRBV28 and TRBJ2-2; D may match TRBD1 or TRBD2 (5 bases each). Trimming cost V 8 bases and J 4 bases, with 14 bases left between them. This CDR3 is 14 amino acids long. From germline, CDR1 is MDHEN and CDR2 SYDVKM.

V and J are TRBV20-1 and TRBJ2-5, with D perhaps matching TRBD2 (6 bases). Trimming removed 2 bases from V and 3 bases from J, with 10 bases in between. The CDR3 consists of 13 residues. In germline, CDR1 is DFQATT, CDR2 SNEGSKA (reference sequence). CDR3 sequence: CSARIIAEETQYF. The CDR3 DNA sequence: TGCAGTGCTAGAATAATAGCGGAAGAGACCCAGTACTTC.

At least ten counts were recorded for this clonotype. The chain has TRBV20-1 and TRBJ2-7; 7 bases agree with TRBD1. The length of the CDR3 is 13 residues. Germline CDR1 is DFQATT and CDR2 is SNEGSKA (reference sequence). Trimming at V came to 3 bases and at J to 1 base, leaving 3 bases not matched to a gene. DNA of the CDR3: TGCAGTGCTAGGCCGGGACAGTCCTACGAGCAGTACTTC. Its protein is CSARPGQSYEQYF.